Listed here are 2 T cell receptor beta chains from one sample, sequenced in a study of graft-versus-host responses after intestinal transplantation. This table comes from immunoSEQ multiplex PCR, and its TCRdb copy is limited to in-frame clones, with some not included. The sample contains tens of thousands of clones, 80% to 95% of which appear only once. Sequencing was performed on bone marrow, taken approximately 700 days after intestinal transplantation. These receptors were obtained from a human patient who received an intestinal transplant, so some T cells may come from the graft donor.

The chain employs TRBV5-1 and TRBJ2-2; D unclear. The length of the CDR3 is 13 residues. Germline CDR1 reads SGHRS; CDR2 reads YFSETQ. The ends were cut back, 0 bases at V and 7 bases at J, with 7 bases in the middle. CDR3 sequence reads: CASSLASRGELFF. Written as DNA, the CDR3 is TGCGCCAGCAGCTTGGCCTCTCGCGGGGAGCTGTTTTTT.

Comment on this clone: Other DNA sequences in the sample encode the same CDR3. The V call is TRBV27, the J call TRBJ2-1; D assignment may be TRBD1 or TRBD2 (5 bases each). Germline CDR1 MNHEY, CDR2 SMNVEV (reference sequence). The CDR3 contains 14 residues. Trimming took off 9 bases at V and 4 bases at J, with 16 bases between the two ends. DNA of the CDR3: TGTGCCAGTAGCAGGGATCGGGGATACAATGAGCAGTTCTTC. Translated, it gives CASSRDRGYNEQFF.